The 29 T cell receptor beta chains presented below share a single source sample, sequenced in a study of cytomegalovirus exposure and HLA in healthy donors. 60 Vbeta and 13 Jbeta primers were used in PCR. TCRdb keeps only in-frame clones here, not all; method: immunoSEQ multiplex PCR. The sample shows some 99,000 clones, 69% of them seen only once. Sample: PBMCs. Receptors were obtained from a female donor in good health and CMV-seronegative.

This rearrangement joins TRBV4-3 to TRBJ2-7; unclear D gene. The CDR3 runs 15 residues. Germline-derived CDR1 and CDR2 are LGHNA and YSLEER. V lost 3 bases and J lost 2, with 14 bases in between. The CDR3 protein is CASSQETRVTYEQYF. DNA of the CDR3: TGCGCCAGCAGCCAGGAGACCCGGGTGACCTACGAGCAGTACTTC.

This sequence joins TRBV19 and TRBJ2-3; 7 bases match TRBD2. This CDR3 region has 16 residues. The trim removed 4 bases at V and 1 base at J, leaving 8 bases unmatched. Germline values: CDR1 LNHDA, CDR2 SQIVND (reference sequence). CDR3 DNA: TGTGCCAGTAGTAGCCGCTGGACTAGAGGCACAGATACGCAGTATTTT. Residues: CASSSRWTRGTDTQYF.

This chain joins TRBV6-5 and TRBJ2-7, with D tentatively TRBD2 (7 bases). The V and J ends lost 6 bases and 6 bases respectively, with 12 bases between them. The germline V gene has CDR1 MNHEY and CDR2 SVGAGI. The CDR3 is 12 amino acids. The chain's CDR3 is CASSRGGGEQYF. CDR3 in DNA: TGTGCCAGCAGCCGCGGGGGCGGCGAGCAGTACTTC.

The chain is built from TRBV27 and TRBJ2-1; 9 nucleotides align to TRBD1. The CDR3 consists of 14 residues. The V gene's germline CDR1 is MNHEY and CDR2 SMNVEV (reference sequence). V gave up 9 bases and J gave up 3 bases; unmatched junction bases: 6. CDR3 nucleotides: TGTGCCAGTACCGGGACAGGGATCTACAATGAGCAGTTCTTC. Translation gives CASTGTGIYNEQFF.

This clone was recorded a few times. This sequence joins TRBV27 and TRBJ1-1, with D possibly TRBD1 on 5 matching bases. V lost 6 bases to trimming and J lost 1 base, with 15 bases between them. The CDR3 has 15 amino acids. Germline V gene sequence: CDR1 MNHEY, CDR2 SMNVEV (reference sequence). In DNA, the CDR3 is TGTGCCAGCAGCCCTTCCTCCCAGGGGAACACTGAAGCTTTCTTT. Its translation is CASSPSSQGNTEAFF.

The chain links TRBV5-1 to TRBJ2-6; 7 nucleotides agree with TRBD1. Germline CDR1 reads SGHRS; CDR2 reads YFSETQ. V gave up 2 bases and J gave up 3 bases; unmatched junction bases: 2. The CDR3 has 15 residues. CDR3 DNA: TGCGCCAGCAGCTTTACAGGGGATGGGGCCAACGTCCTGACTTTC. Its protein product is CASSFTGDGANVLTF. Supplemented by reference TRBV5-1 and TRBJ2-6, the full variable domain reads KAGVTQTPRYLIKTRGQQVTLSCSPISGHRSVSWYQQTPGQGLQFLFEYFSETQRNKGNFPGRFSGRQFSNSRSEMNVSTLELGDSALYLCASSFTGDGANVLTFGAGSRLTVL.

This chain uses TRBV9 with TRBJ1-5, with TRBD1 matching 8 bases. V dropped 0 bases and J dropped 6; count of bases not matched to a gene: 2. CDR1 and CDR2 (germline): SGDLS, YYNGEE. The CDR3 runs to 14 residues. The chain's CDR3 is CASSVGDRPQPQHF. The CDR3 DNA is TGTGCCAGCAGCGTAGGGGACAGGCCTCAGCCCCAGCATTTT.

This chain connects TRBV2 to TRBJ2-7; 7 nucleotides align to TRBD1. V dropped 5 bases and J dropped 4; count of bases not matched to a gene: 5. The CDR3 consists of 13 residues. The V gene's germline CDR1 is SNHLY and CDR2 FYNNEI. The CDR3 nucleotides are TGTGCCAGCAGTTACCAGGGGGAGTACGAGCAGTACTTC. This gives the protein CASSYQGEYEQYF.

The rearrangement uses TRBV7-6 and TRBJ1-1, with D unclear. CDR1 and CDR2 from the germline V gene are SGHVS and FNYEAQ. Trimming pared 5 bases from V and 2 bases from J, leaving 15 bases between. The CDR3 is 15 residues long. The CDR3 loop is CASSPTPRGNTEAFF. The CDR3 nucleotides are TGTGCCAGCAGCCCAACCCCGCGCGGCAACACTGAAGCTTTCTTT.

The chain combines TRBV27 with TRBJ1-2; unclear D gene. This CDR3 is built from 15 residues. Trimming pared 3 bases from V and 7 bases from J, leaving 18 bases between. Germline loops: CDR1 MNHEY, CDR2 SMNVEV (reference sequence). This CDR3 is CASSFNGAAPGGYTF. CDR3 bases: TGTGCCAGCAGTTTCAACGGTGCGGCGCCCGGTGGCTACACCTTC.

The CDR3 DNA is TGTGCCTGGATGGCTAGCGGGGGGGCTGGGCAGTTCTTC. The encoded protein is CAWMASGGAGQFF. This chain links TRBV30 with TRBJ2-1; TRBD2 aligns across 12 bases. CDR3 length: 13 residues. The J segment lost 12 bases and the V segment lost 4 bases, leaving 7 bases of the junction unmatched. The germline CDR1 and CDR2 sequences are GTSNPN and SVGIG (reference sequence). The variable domain in full, completed from reference TRBV30 and TRBJ2-1, reads SQTIHQWPATLVQPVGSPLSLECTVEGTSNPNLYWYRQAAGRGLQLLFYSVGIGQISSEVPQNLSASRPQDRQFILSSKKLLLSDSGFYLCAWMASGGAGQFFGPGTRLTVL.

The V gene is TRBV9, the J gene TRBJ2-5, with a possible D match to TRBD2 (6 bases). The germline V gene encodes CDR1 SGDLS and CDR2 YYNGEE. This CDR3 is built from 16 residues. The ends were cut back, 0 bases at V and 4 bases at J, with 16 bases in the middle. The CDR3 sequence is CASSVEASWGGETQYF. In DNA, the CDR3 is TGTGCCAGCAGCGTAGAAGCTAGTTGGGGAGGAGAGACCCAGTACTTC.

V gene TRBV30 combines with J gene TRBJ1-3; D is unresolved. CDR1 and CDR2 from the germline V gene are GTSNPN and SVGIG (reference sequence). V lost 7 bases to trimming and J lost 0 bases, with 16 bases between them. The CDR3 has 15 amino acids. The CDR3 spells CASTGISVSGNTIYF. CDR3 nucleotides: TGTGCCTCCACGGGGATAAGTGTCTCTGGAAACACCATATATTTT.

The chain uses TRBV2 and TRBJ1-2; tentative D call: TRBD1 (5 bases). V gave up 10 bases and J gave up 4 bases, with 22 bases separating them. Germline values: CDR1 SNHLY, CDR2 FYNNEI. CDR3 size: 15 residues. Here the CDR3 DNA reads TGTGCCACCAAGAAGGGGCGGGGTTCGGGCTATGGCTACACCTTC. Translated: CATKKGRGSGYGYTF.

The rearrangement links TRBV9 to TRBJ1-6, with 7 positions matching TRBD1. CDR1 is SGDLS, CDR2 YYNGEE, per germline. V shed 6 bases, J shed 8 bases, and the junction held 8 bases outside the gene matches. The CDR3 is made up of 14 amino acids. CDR3 protein: CASTKGANDSPLHF. The DNA of the CDR3 is TGTGCCAGCACAAAGGGGGCAAATGATTCACCCCTCCACTTT.

This rearrangement joins TRBV4-3 to TRBJ2-7, with 9 nucleotides matching TRBD1. The junction had 4 bases not matched to a gene; V was cut back by 1 base and J by 3 bases. Germline V gene sequence: CDR1 LGHNA, CDR2 YSLEER. This CDR3 has 15 residues. Here the CDR3 DNA reads TGCGCCAGCAGCCAAGGGGGACAGGGAGGCTACGAGCAGTACTTC. It encodes CASSQGGQGGYEQYF.

The chain is built from TRBV7-9 and TRBJ1-3; D is undetermined. The germline V gene encodes CDR1 SEHNR and CDR2 FQNEAQ (reference sequence). Trimming cost V 4 bases and J 2 bases, with 9 bases left between them. There are 14 residues in the CDR3. The CDR3: CASSSSGPGNTIYF. Written as DNA, the CDR3 is TGTGCCAGCAGCTCGTCGGGTCCTGGAAACACCATATATTTT.

This chain links TRBV5-1 with TRBJ2-1; tentative D call: TRBD2 (6 bases). The CDR3 is made up of 14 amino acids. V shed 4 bases and J shed 5 bases, with 13 bases lying between them. Germline V CDR1 and CDR2: SGHRS, YFSETQ. CDR3: CASSPEGRDNEQFF. In DNA, the CDR3 is TGCGCCAGCAGCCCGGAGGGCCGAGACAATGAGCAGTTCTTC.

The chain couples TRBV28 to TRBJ2-1, with 8 nucleotides matching TRBD2. V was clipped by 5 bases and J by 13 bases; unmatched bases: 16. CDR1 and CDR2 (germline): MDHEN, SYDVKM. CDR3 length: 15 residues. CDR3 coding DNA: TGTGCCAGCAGTCACCGACTTAGCGGGACTCCGACCCAGTTCTTC. The encoded protein is CASSHRLSGTPTQFF. The variable domain in full, with the rest retrieved from reference TRBV28 and TRBJ2-1, is DVKVTQSSRYLVKRTGEKVFLECVQDMDHENMFWYRQDPGLGLRLIYFSYDVKMKEKGDIPEGYSVSREKKERFSLILESASTNQTSMYLCASSHRLSGTPTQFFGPGTRLTVL.

CDR3 residues: CASSPRRNTDTQYF. The CDR3 nucleotides are TGTGCCAGCTCACCAAGGCGGAACACAGATACGCAGTATTTT. The chain has TRBV18 and TRBJ2-3, with no clear D. Per germline, CDR1 KGHSH and CDR2 LQKENI. Trimming took off 2 bases at V and 2 bases at J, with 8 bases between the two ends. The CDR3 runs 14 residues. Based on the CDR3 plus reference TRBV18 and TRBJ2-3, the full variable domain is NAGVMQNPRHLVRRRGQEARLRCSPMKGHSHVYWYRQLPEEGLKFMVYLQKENIIDESGMPKERFSAEFPKEGPSILRIQQVVRGDSAAYFCASSPRRNTDTQYFGPGTRLTVL.

Many counts were recorded for this clone. This chain uses TRBV9 with TRBJ1-1; D is ambiguous. The V end lost 3 bases, the J end lost 8 bases, and 17 bases lay between the germline ends. The CDR3 loop spans 14 amino acids. CDR1 and CDR2 from the germline V gene are SGDLS and YYNGEE. For the CDR3, the DNA is TGTGCCAGCAGCGCGAACAGTGACGATGGGGAAGCTTTCTTT. This codes for CASSANSDDGEAFF.

The chain employs TRBV30 and TRBJ2-7; weak D call: TRBD2 (6 bases). The germline V gene has CDR1 GTSNPN and CDR2 SVGIG (reference sequence). Trimming removed 2 bases at V and 1 base at J, with 12 bases between. The CDR3 is made up of 14 amino acids. CDR3 DNA: TGTGCCTGGAGTATGGGGGACTTATCCTACGAGCAGTACTTC. Translation: CAWSMGDLSYEQYF.

The table lists this clone with a few counts. The chain combines TRBV11-2 with TRBJ2-1, with D uncertain. The CDR3 has 12 residues. Germline values: CDR1 SGHAT, CDR2 FQNNGV. Trimming stripped 1 base from V and 9 bases from J, with 7 bases between. CDR3 DNA: TGTGCCAGCAGCTTAGTGGTCGGTGAGCAGTTCTTC. Translating it yields CASSLVVGEQFF.

This clone came up a few times. The chain has TRBV9 and TRBJ2-3; 10 positions match TRBD1. The trim removed 4 bases at V and 4 bases at J, leaving 9 bases unmatched. Germline values: CDR1 SGDLS, CDR2 YYNGEE. The CDR3 is 16 amino acids. The CDR3 bases are TGTGCCAGCAGCACTCCGGGACAGGGGATCTCAGATACGCAGTATTTT. Encoded protein: CASSTPGQGISDTQYF.

The gene calls are TRBV9 and TRBJ1-3, with D hard to call. Germline V gene lookup returns CDR1 SGDLS and CDR2 YYNGEE. Trimming removed 2 bases at V and 4 bases at J, with 7 bases between. CDR3 length: 13 amino acids. The CDR3 region is CASSVRQGNTIYF. In DNA, the CDR3 is TGTGCCAGCAGCGTGAGACAAGGAAACACCATATATTTT.

The chain links TRBV5-1 to TRBJ1-3; 9 nucleotides match TRBD1. The CDR3 loop spans 15 amino acids. V was clipped by 3 bases and J by 4 bases; unmatched bases: 5. Germline V gives CDR1 SGHRS, CDR2 YFSETQ. This chain's CDR3 is CASSYGQGRGNTIYF. The CDR3 DNA follows: TGCGCCAGCAGCTACGGACAGGGGCGAGGAAACACCATATATTTT.

The CDR3: CASSPGQNTDTQYF. The CDR3 region has the DNA TGTGCCAGCAGCCCCGGACAGAACACAGATACGCAGTATTTT. V usage is TRBV11-2 and J usage is TRBJ2-3; a weak D match, TRBD1 (6 bases). The CDR3 runs to 14 residues. The germline V gene encodes CDR1 SGHAT and CDR2 FQNNGV. V shed 5 bases and J shed 2 bases, with 11 bases lying between them. The full variable domain, with the rest looked up from reference TRBV11-2 and TRBJ2-3, is EAGVAQSPRYKIIEKRQSVAFWCNPISGHATLYWYQQILGQGPKLLIQFQNNGVVDDSQLPKDRFSAERLKGVDSTLKIQPAKLEDSAVYLCASSPGQNTDTQYFGPGTRLTVL.

The chain carries TRBV21-1 and TRBJ1-5; the D call TRBD1 from the table was never checked on the DNA. TRBV21-1 is a recognized pseudogene. The CDR3 is 14 amino acids. In DNA form, the CDR3 reads TGTGCCAGCAGCGACAGACAGAGCAATCAGCCCCAGCATTTT. Amino acids: CASSDRQSNQPQHF.

The chain employs TRBV5-5 and TRBJ1-2; TRBD1 is a possible D gene (5 bases). Trimming removed 2 bases from V and 6 bases from J, with 17 bases in between. The length of the CDR3 is 15 residues. Germline V lookup: CDR1 SGHKS, CDR2 YYEKEE (reference sequence). DNA for the CDR3: TGTGCCAGCAGCTTACCAGGGCAGGGCAAAAATGGCTACACCTTC. Translating it yields CASSLPGQGKNGYTF.